Below are 26 T cell receptor beta chains sequenced from a single sample in a study of T and B cells in COVID-19 patients. BIOMED2 TRB-A/B primer pools were used in multiplex TRB PCR. One entry per CDR3 protein results from TCRdb running MiXCR on the multiplex PCR reads. The table lists thousands of distinct CDR3 sequences, 27% of them singletons. From blood, about 240-550 ng of genomic DNA served as TRB template. Source material: blood. These receptors came from a human donor with active COVID-19.

This clonotype turned up a few times. The chain couples TRBV6-5 to TRBJ1-5; 8 positions agree with TRBD1. The CDR3 extends over 15 amino acids. In germline, CDR1 is MNHEY, CDR2 SVGAGI. The trim removed 6 bases at V and 5 bases at J, leaving 9 bases unmatched. This CDR3 reads CASSTTTGVDQPQHF. The CDR3 nucleotides are TGTGCCAGCAGCACGACGACAGGGGTAGATCAGCCCCAGCATTTT.

This rearrangement joins TRBV12-3 or TRBV12-4 to TRBJ1-1, with 7 bases that match TRBD1. The trim removed 5 bases at V and 10 bases at J, leaving 10 bases unmatched. This CDR3 is built from 13 residues. CDR3 in amino acids: CASSPSGRGRAFF. For the CDR3, the DNA is TGTGCCAGCAGTCCCTCGGGTAGGGGGCGAGCTTTCTTT.

This clonotype was seen only a few times. The chain joins TRBV5-6 to TRBJ1-1; D is uncertain. V was cut by 0 bases and J by 1 base, with 7 bases left in between. CDR1 and CDR2 from the germline V gene are SGHDT and YYEEEE. CDR3 length equals 14 residues. The DNA of the CDR3 is TGTGCCAGCAGCTTGGGACGGAAGAACACTGAAGCTTTCTTT. Translated, it gives CASSLGRKNTEAFF.

This clonotype rates as medium-sized. Here the CDR3 DNA reads TGTGCCATCCGCGTGGGGCAGGAGGCCACAGATACGCAGTATTTT. Protein sequence: CAIRVGQEATDTQYF. The V gene is TRBV12-3 or TRBV12-4, the J gene TRBJ2-3; D may match TRBD1 or TRBD2 (5 bases each). Trimming shortened V by 10 bases and J by 2 bases, and 19 bases separated the two germline ends. CDR3 length equals 15 residues.

The V and J genes are TRBV12-3 or TRBV12-4 and TRBJ2-2; 13 bases match TRBD2. The V segment lost 3 bases and the J segment 7 bases; nucleotides outside the gene matches: 5. The CDR3 spans 16 residues. The CDR3 here is CASSFPGLAGIGELFF. The CDR3 bases are TGTGCCAGCAGTTTCCCGGGACTAGCGGGAATCGGGGAGCTGTTTTTT.

At least ten counts were recorded for this clonotype. The chain links TRBV15 to TRBJ2-1; TRBD1 agrees at 7 bases. Per the germline V gene, CDR1 is LNHNV and CDR2 is YYDKDF (reference sequence). J was trimmed by 6 bases and V by 1 base; bases with no gene match: 3. The CDR3 extends over 14 amino acids. CDR3: CATSRGAGGNEQFF. The CDR3, as DNA: TGTGCCACCAGCAGAGGAGCAGGGGGCAATGAGCAGTTCTTC.

This clonotype has only a few counts. V usage is TRBV24-1 and J usage is TRBJ2-1, with TRBD1 identical over 11 bases. V shed 3 bases and J 3 bases; nucleotides not matched to a gene: 3. The CDR3 consists of 16 residues. Germline V gene data show CDR1 as KGHDR and CDR2 as SFDVKD. Here the CDR3 DNA reads TGTGCCACCAGTGATCACGGGACAGGGGGCTACAATGAGCAGTTCTTC. It translates to CATSDHGTGGYNEQFF.

Regarding this clonotype: This may be a read error: a much more frequent sequence differs by one nucleotide. The V gene is TRBV18, the J gene TRBJ2-7; D unresolved. The germline gives CDR1 KGHSH, CDR2 LQKENI. The CDR3 has 12 residues. The CDR3 bases are TGTGCCAGCTCTGGCAGACCCTACGATCAGTACTTC. The encoded protein is CASSGRPYDQYF.

Only a few counts were recorded for this clonotype. J is TRBJ1-4 and V is TRBV7-9, with D tentatively TRBD1 (6 bases). V was shortened by 6 bases and J by 2 bases, with 19 bases between the two germline ends. Germline CDR1 is SEHNR and CDR2 is FQNEAQ (reference sequence). The CDR3 covers 17 residues. This CDR3 reads CASRNQSGAWTNEKLFF. CDR3 DNA sequence: TGTGCCAGCAGAAACCAGTCGGGGGCGTGGACTAATGAAAAACTGTTTTTT.

By proportion, this clonotype is medium-sized (0.01 to 0.1%). The rearrangement uses TRBV5-6 and TRBJ2-1; D assignment may be TRBD1 or TRBD2 (5 bases each). Trimming removed 4 bases from V and 1 base from J, with 12 bases in between. The CDR3 totals 15 residues. In germline, CDR1 is SGHDT, CDR2 YYEEEE. The CDR3, as DNA: TGTGCCAGCAGCCAACGGGACGTATCCTACAATGAGCAGTTCTTC. Protein: CASSQRDVSYNEQFF.

This clonotype is categorized as medium-sized. V gene TRBV19 combines with J gene TRBJ1-1, with 7 bases lining up with TRBD1. The CDR3 has 13 residues. The V gene end was trimmed by 11 bases and the J gene end by 0 bases; junction bases not matched to a gene: 6. Germline loops: CDR1 LNHDA, CDR2 SQIVND (reference sequence). CDR3 loop: CADRDRVNTEAFF. In DNA form, the CDR3 reads TGTGCCGACCGGGACAGAGTGAACACTGAAGCTTTCTTT.

The rearrangement uses TRBV11-1 and TRBJ1-1; D gene uncertain. The CDR3 totals 13 residues. Between the trimmed V and J ends, which lost 1 base and 0 bases, there was a span of 3 bases. The germline gives CDR1 SGHAT, CDR2 FQDESV (reference sequence). The CDR3 nucleotides are TGTGCCAGCAGCTTAGAGATGAACACTGAAGCTTTCTTT. This sequence encodes CASSLEMNTEAFF. Full variable domain (missing parts from reference TRBV11-1 and TRBJ1-1): EAEVAQSPRYKITEKSQAVAFWCDPISGHATLYWYRQILGQGPELLVQFQDESVVDDSQLPKDRFSAERLKGVDSTLKIQPAELGDSAMYLCASSLEMNTEAFFGQGTRLTVV.

There are a few counts of this clonotype. The V call is TRBV28, the J call TRBJ2-7, with D unclear. Trimming removed 4 bases at V and 2 bases at J, with 15 bases between. In germline, CDR1 is MDHEN, CDR2 SYDVKM. The CDR3 length is 15 residues. Here the CDR3 reads CASSYTRGRTYEQYF. CDR3 nucleotides: TGTGCCAGCAGTTACACCCGCGGACGGACCTACGAGCAGTACTTC.

By sample share, this clonotype is medium-sized. V usage is TRBV30 and J usage is TRBJ1-3; 9 nucleotides agree with TRBD1. Germline lookup yields CDR1 GTSNPN and CDR2 SVGIG (reference sequence). The CDR3 runs 14 residues. V shed 3 bases and J 8 bases; nucleotides not matched to a gene: 8. This CDR3 reads CAWRTGGAVHTIYF. The CDR3 DNA follows: TGTGCCTGGAGGACAGGGGGAGCGGTGCACACCATATATTTT. Complete variable domain (other parts from reference TRBV30 and TRBJ1-3): SQTIHQWPATLVQPVGSPLSLECTVEGTSNPNLYWYRQAAGRGLQLLFYSVGIGQISSEVPQNLSASRPQDRQFILSSKKLLLSDSGFYLCAWRTGGAVHTIYFGEGSWLTVV.

The chain has TRBV6-2 or TRBV6-3 and TRBJ1-5, with no clear D. The CDR3 spans 13 residues. Trimming took 5 bases from V and 4 from J, leaving 9 bases between them. Germline lookup yields CDR1 MNHEY and CDR2 SVGEGT. The CDR3 DNA is TGTGCCAGCAGTGGTCTCCCTAATCAGCCCCAGCATTTT. This gives the protein CASSGLPNQPQHF.

This clonotype was seen more than once but under ten times. The chain recombines TRBV20-1 with TRBJ1-1; D not certain. The CDR3 runs to 11 residues. Germline V gene data show CDR1 as DFQATT and CDR2 as SNEGSKA (reference sequence). This CDR3 reads CSVTLVTEAFF. As DNA, the CDR3 is TGCAGCGTGACCCTCGTCACTGAAGCTTTCTTT.

The chain's CDR3 is CAISEGTGSTDTQYF. The DNA of the CDR3 is TGTGCCATCAGTGAGGGGACAGGGAGCACAGATACGCAGTATTTT. The chain has TRBV10-3 and TRBJ2-3, with 9 bases aligning to TRBD1. The CDR3 loop spans 15 amino acids. The ends lost 2 bases at V and 0 bases at J; junction bases unmatched: 0. Germline CDR1 and CDR2: ENHRY and SYGVKD.

The V and J genes are TRBV29-1 and TRBJ2-5; 12 nucleotides align to TRBD2. Germline CDR1 and CDR2: SQVTM and ANQGSEA. CDR3 length: 16 amino acids. V lost 4 bases to trimming and J lost 3 bases; unmatched junction nucleotides: 9. The CDR3 nucleotides are TGCAGCGTTGTGGTCCGGGGACTAGCGGGTGAAGAGACCCAGTACTTC. This sequence encodes CSVVVRGLAGEETQYF.

This chain links TRBV7-9 with TRBJ2-5; 8 bases fit TRBD1. Germline CDR1 reads SEHNR; CDR2 reads FQNEAQ (reference sequence). CDR3 length equals 15 residues. V was clipped by 6 bases and J by 0 bases; unmatched bases: 6. The DNA of the CDR3 is TGTGCCAGCAGATTGAACAGGGGGTACCAAGAGACCCAGTACTTC. Translated, it gives CASRLNRGYQETQYF.

The chain couples TRBV27 to TRBJ2-7, with 10 bases aligning to TRBD2. There are 16 residues in the CDR3. The V segment lost 2 bases and the J segment 1 base; nucleotides outside the gene matches: 5. Germline V gene data show CDR1 as MNHEY and CDR2 as SMNVEV (reference sequence). The CDR3: CASSLRASGSSYEQYF. As DNA, the CDR3 is TGTGCCAGCAGTTTAAGGGCTAGCGGGAGTTCCTACGAGCAGTACTTC.

The chain employs TRBV4-3 and TRBJ2-1; D uncertain. CDR1 LGHNA and CDR2 YSLEER come from the germline V gene. V was trimmed by 6 bases and J by 7 bases, leaving 13 bases between them. This CDR3 is 13 amino acids long. The CDR3 is CASSPSTLNEQFF. CDR3 DNA sequence: TGCGCCAGCAGTCCGTCGACTTTGAATGAGCAGTTCTTC.

This clonotype is medium-sized (0.01 to 0.1%) within its sample. The chain is built from TRBV6-2 or TRBV6-3 and TRBJ2-2; no firm D call. Trimming removed 10 bases from V and 9 bases from J, with 12 bases in between. This CDR3 has 11 amino acids. CDR1 is MNHEY, CDR2 SVGEGT, per germline. The CDR3 DNA is TGTGCCATAGCCATGGGCAGGGAGCTGTTTTTT. It is translated as CAIAMGRELFF.

A single count supports this clonotype. The V and J genes are TRBV27 and TRBJ2-7; tentatively, D is TRBD1 or TRBD2 (5 bases each). The V end was cut by 8 bases, the J end by 5 bases, with 25 bases between. From germline, CDR1 is MNHEY and CDR2 SMNVEV (reference sequence). The CDR3 length is 16 residues. CDR3 loop: CASATGRLSGANEQYF. In DNA, the CDR3 is TGTGCCAGCGCAACGGGACGGCTCTCTGGGGCCAACGAGCAGTACTTC.

By sample fraction, this clonotype is medium-sized. The chain carries TRBV11-3 and TRBJ1-1; 9 bases align to TRBD1. The germline V gene encodes CDR1 SGHNT and CDR2 YENEEA. V was pared by 3 bases and J by 0 bases, with 5 bases of the junction left unmatched. CDR3 size: 16 residues. The CDR3: CASSFGGQGMNTEAFF. The CDR3, as DNA: TGTGCCAGCAGCTTTGGGGGACAGGGAATGAACACTGAAGCTTTCTTT.

By proportion, this clonotype is medium-sized. The V gene is TRBV27, the J gene TRBJ2-1, with 13 bases that match TRBD2. This CDR3 has 20 residues. The V and J ends lost 3 bases and 3 bases, in that order; junction bases with no gene match: 14. Germline V gene data show CDR1 as MNHEY and CDR2 as SMNVEV (reference sequence). CDR3 coding DNA: TGTGCCAGCAGTTTCCGGGTGGGACTAGCGGGGAACCTAAACTACAATGAGCAGTTCTTC. This translates into CASSFRVGLAGNLNYNEQFF.

This clonotype is labeled as medium-sized. The chain recombines TRBV6-2 or TRBV6-3 with TRBJ2-2; no reliable D call. The germline V gene encodes CDR1 MNHEY and CDR2 SVGEGT. Trimming left V 0 bases short and J 0 bases short, with 8 bases between. The CDR3 consists of 16 residues. The CDR3: CASSYSRITNTGELFF. The CDR3, as DNA: TGTGCCAGCAGTTACTCTCGGATAACGAACACCGGGGAGCTGTTTTTT.